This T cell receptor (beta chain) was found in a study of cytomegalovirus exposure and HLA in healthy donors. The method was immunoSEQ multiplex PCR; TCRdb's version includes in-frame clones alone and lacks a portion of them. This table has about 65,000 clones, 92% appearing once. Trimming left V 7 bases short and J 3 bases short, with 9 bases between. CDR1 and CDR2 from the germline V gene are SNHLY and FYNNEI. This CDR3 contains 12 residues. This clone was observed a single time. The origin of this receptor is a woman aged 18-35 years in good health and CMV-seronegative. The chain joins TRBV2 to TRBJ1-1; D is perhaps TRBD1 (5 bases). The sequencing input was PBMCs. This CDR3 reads CASKARDTEAFF. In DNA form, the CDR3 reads TGTGCCAGCAAGGCCAGGGACACTGAAGCTTTCTTT.